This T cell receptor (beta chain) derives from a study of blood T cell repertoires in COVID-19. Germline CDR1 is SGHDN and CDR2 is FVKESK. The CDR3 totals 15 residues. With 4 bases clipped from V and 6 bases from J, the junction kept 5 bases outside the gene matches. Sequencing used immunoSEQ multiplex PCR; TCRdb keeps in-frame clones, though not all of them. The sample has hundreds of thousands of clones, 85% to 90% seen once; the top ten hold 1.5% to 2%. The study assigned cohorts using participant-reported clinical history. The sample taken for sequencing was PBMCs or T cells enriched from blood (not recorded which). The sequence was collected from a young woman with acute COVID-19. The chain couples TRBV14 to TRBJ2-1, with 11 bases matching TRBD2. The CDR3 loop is CASSLLAGGGNEQFF. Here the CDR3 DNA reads TGTGCCAGCAGCCTCCTAGCGGGAGGAGGCAATGAGCAGTTCTTC. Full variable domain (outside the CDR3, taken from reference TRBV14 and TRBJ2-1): EAGVTQFPSHSVIEKGQTVTLRCDPISGHDNLYWYRRVMGKEIKFLLHFVKESKQDESGMPNNRFLAERTGGTYSTLKVQPAELEDSGVYFCASSLLAGGGNEQFFGPGTRLTVL.